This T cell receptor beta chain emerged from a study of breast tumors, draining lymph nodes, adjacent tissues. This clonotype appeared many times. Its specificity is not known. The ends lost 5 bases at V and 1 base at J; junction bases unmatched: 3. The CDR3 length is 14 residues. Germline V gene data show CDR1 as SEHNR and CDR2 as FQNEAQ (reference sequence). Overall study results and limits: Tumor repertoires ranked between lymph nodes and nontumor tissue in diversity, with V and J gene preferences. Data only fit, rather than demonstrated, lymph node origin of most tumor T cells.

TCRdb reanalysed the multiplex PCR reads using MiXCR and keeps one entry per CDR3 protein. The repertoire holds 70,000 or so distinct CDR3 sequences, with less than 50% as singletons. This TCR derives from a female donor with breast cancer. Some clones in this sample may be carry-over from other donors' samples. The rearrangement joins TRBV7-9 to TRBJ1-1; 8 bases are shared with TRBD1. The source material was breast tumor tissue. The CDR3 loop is CASSVGTGNTEAFF. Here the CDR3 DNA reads TGTGCCAGCAGCGTGGGGACAGGGAACACTGAAGCTTTCTTT.